Shown below are 21 T cell receptor beta chains from a single sample sequenced in a study of PD-1 blockade in mismatch repair-deficient tumors. TCRdb's table, derived via immunoSEQ multiplex PCR, lists solely in-frame clones and lacks some. This table holds approximately 80,000 clones, about four fifths found once. The source was peripheral blood, collected 44 weeks after starting pembrolizumab. All receptors derive from an adult with mismatch repair-deficient cancer.

The chain combines TRBV6-6 with TRBJ2-2, with 10 bases aligning to TRBD1. Trimming took 5 bases from V and 4 from J; bases not matched to a gene: 4. This CDR3 contains 15 residues. Germline lookup yields CDR1 MNHNY and CDR2 SVGAGI (reference sequence). Here the CDR3 DNA reads TGTGCCAGCAGTCCTCGGACAGGGGGCACCGGGGAGCTGTTTTTT. This codes for CASSPRTGGTGELFF.

Concerning this clone: Compared with germline, one end of the junction differs, possibly owing to a read error. The chain has TRBV15 and TRBJ2-1; 11 bases agree with TRBD2. CDR1 LNHNV and CDR2 YYDKDF come from the germline V gene (reference sequence). The CDR3 extends over 16 amino acids. CDR3 in amino acids: CATSRVLKTSGNERFF. The CDR3 DNA is TGTGCCACCAGCAGAGTTTTAAAGACTAGCGGGAATGAGCGGTTCTTC.

The CDR3 is CASSTTGTGSPGELFF. DNA of the CDR3: TGTGCCAGTAGTACAACCGGGACAGGGTCCCCCGGGGAGCTGTTTTTT. This chain connects TRBV19 to TRBJ2-2, with 9 bases fitting TRBD1. The CDR3 totals 16 residues. The V gene end was trimmed by 4 bases and the J gene end by 6 bases; junction bases not matched to a gene: 9. Germline V gene data show CDR1 as LNHDA and CDR2 as SQIVND (reference sequence).

This clone has a handful of counts. The chain couples TRBV21-1 to TRBJ2-7; TRBD2, the D gene given by the table, was not confirmed from the DNA. TRBV21-1 is labeled a pseudogene. The CDR3 runs to 16 residues. The CDR3 DNA is TGTGCCAGCAGCAAGAGTCACAACGAGGTCGGCTACGAGCAGTACTTC. Encoded protein: CASSKSHNEVGYEQYF.

The J gene is TRBJ1-5, the V gene TRBV7-6, with 7 bases aligning to TRBD1. Germline assignment: CDR1 SGHVS and CDR2 FNYEAQ. Trimming cost V 5 bases and J 6 bases; bases outside gene matches: 4. The CDR3 is 13 residues long. CDR3 sequence: CASSTGVSQPQHF. The DNA of the CDR3 is TGTGCCAGCAGCACAGGGGTTTCTCAGCCCCAGCATTTT.

The V call is TRBV30, the J call TRBJ1-5; 7 nucleotides agree with TRBD1. Trimming at V came to 2 bases and at J to 0 bases, leaving 10 bases not matched to a gene. This CDR3 has 17 amino acids. Germline V lookup: CDR1 GTSNPN, CDR2 SVGIG (reference sequence). The CDR3: CAWSPGDSDYSNQPQHF. DNA of the CDR3: TGTGCCTGGAGTCCCGGGGACAGTGATTATAGCAATCAGCCCCAGCATTTT.

The chain combines TRBV11-1 with TRBJ2-7; D is ambiguous. Germline values: CDR1 SGHAT, CDR2 FQDESV (reference sequence). The length of the CDR3 is 13 residues. V lost 1 base to trimming and J lost 1 base, with 5 bases between them. The CDR3 loop reads CASSLVWSYEQYF. The CDR3 DNA reads as TGTGCCAGCAGCTTAGTTTGGTCCTACGAGCAGTACTTC.

V and J are TRBV5-6 and TRBJ2-6; D is perhaps TRBD1 (5 bases). Trimming left V 1 base short and J 4 bases short, with 9 bases between. There are 15 residues in the CDR3. Germline V gene lookup returns CDR1 SGHDT and CDR2 YYEEEE. For the CDR3, the DNA is TGTGCCAGCAGCTTGAGGGGTGGCGGGGCCAACGTCCTGACTTTC. The encoded protein is CASSLRGGGANVLTF.

This sequence joins TRBV7-9 and TRBJ2-7, with D uncertain. From germline, CDR1 is SEHNR and CDR2 FQNEAQ (reference sequence). The CDR3 covers 13 residues. V was trimmed by 1 base and J by 2 bases, leaving 6 bases between them. CDR3 in DNA: TGTGCCAGCAGCTTAGGAGACCCCTACGAGCAGTACTTC. This gives the protein CASSLGDPYEQYF. The full variable domain, rest sourced from reference TRBV7-9 and TRBJ2-7, is DTGVSQNPRHKITKRGQNVTFRCDPISEHNRLYWYRQTLGQGPEFLTYFQNEAQLEKSRLLSDRFSAERPKGSFSTLEIQRTEQGDSAMYLCASSLGDPYEQYFGPGTRLTVT.

The chain carries TRBV18 and TRBJ2-7; the D is unclear. This CDR3 region has 12 residues. In germline, CDR1 is KGHSH, CDR2 LQKENI. The V and J ends lost 2 bases and 4 bases respectively, with 6 bases between them. CDR3 bases: TGTGCCAGCTCACCAGGTCAATACGAGCAGTACTTC. It yields the protein CASSPGQYEQYF.

To note about this clone: At one end the junction does not follow the germline gene, possibly because of a read error. The gene calls are TRBV7-7 and TRBJ2-1; D is unclear. Germline V gene data show CDR1 as SSHAT and CDR2 as FNYEAQ (reference sequence). CDR3 size: 13 residues. The CDR3: CASSKDQYNELFF. DNA for the CDR3: TGTGCTAGCAGCAAGGACCAATACAATGAGTTATTCTTC.

The chain uses TRBV20-1 and TRBJ1-1, with no clear D. Germline V gives CDR1 DFQATT, CDR2 SNEGSKA (reference sequence). The length of the CDR3 is 11 residues. In DNA form, the CDR3 reads TGCAGCTTATTCATGAACACTGAAGCTTTCTTT. Translated: CSLFMNTEAFF.

The chain uses TRBV4-3 and TRBJ2-1, with 10 bases matching TRBD2. V lost 4 bases, J lost 7 bases, and 10 bases stayed unmatched. The CDR3 contains 16 residues. Looked up from germline, CDR1 is LGHNA and CDR2 is YSLEER. CDR3 bases: TGCGCCAGCAGCCCAAGCAGACTAGCGGGTGGGAATGAGCAGTTCTTC. This codes for CASSPSRLAGGNEQFF.

The genes are TRBV11-3 and TRBJ2-7; D is ambiguous. The germline gives CDR1 SGHNT, CDR2 YENEEA. This CDR3 comprises 14 residues. The V end was cut by 5 bases, the J end by 3 bases, with 14 bases between. The DNA for the CDR3 is TGTGCCAGCAGCCCCCGGTCCACCCTCTACGAGCAGTACTTC. Protein product: CASSPRSTLYEQYF.

This chain connects TRBV5-6 to TRBJ2-1, with 7 bases lining up with TRBD2. V lost 0 bases and J lost 6; bases outside the gene matches: 3. Germline V lookup: CDR1 SGHDT, CDR2 YYEEEE. The CDR3 length is 14 residues. In DNA form, the CDR3 reads TGTGCCAGCAGCTTGGGACTAGCCCTCAATGAGCAGTTCTTC. This gives the protein CASSLGLALNEQFF.

V is TRBV15 and J is TRBJ1-2; no firm D call. The ends were cut back, 0 bases at V and 2 bases at J, with 7 bases in the middle. The CDR3 consists of 14 residues. CDR1 and CDR2 from the germline V gene are LNHNV and YYDKDF (reference sequence). In DNA, the CDR3 is TGTGCCACCAGCAGAGATTTAGCAAACTATGGCTACACCTTC. Translating gives CATSRDLANYGYTF.

The J gene is TRBJ2-1, the V gene TRBV27, with TRBD2 matching 13 bases. This CDR3 contains 15 residues. V gave up 6 bases and J gave up 9 bases; unmatched junction bases: 8. The V gene's germline CDR1 is MNHEY and CDR2 SMNVEV (reference sequence). Here the CDR3 DNA reads TGTGCCAGCAGCGATAGACTAGCGGGAGGTTTTGAGCAGTTCTTC. Its translation: CASSDRLAGGFEQFF.

This chain uses TRBV27 with TRBJ2-3; 8 nucleotides agree with TRBD2. Germline trimming cut 2 bases from V and 7 bases from J; bases unmatched to any gene: 11. CDR3 length: 16 amino acids. The germline V gene encodes CDR1 MNHEY and CDR2 SMNVEV (reference sequence). CDR3 sequence (DNA): TGTGCCAGCAGTTTAAGTCCAGCGGGGGCACTACATACGCAGTATTTT. Encoded protein: CASSLSPAGALHTQYF.

This rearrangement joins TRBV18 to TRBJ1-1; the D gene is possibly TRBD1 (6 bases). The V gene's germline CDR1 is KGHSH and CDR2 LQKENI. The CDR3 extends over 14 amino acids. V lost 2 bases to trimming and J lost 1 base, with 8 bases between them. CDR3 DNA sequence: TGTGCCAGCTCACCATGGACAGCGAACACTGAAGCTTTCTTT. It translates to CASSPWTANTEAFF.

This rearrangement joins TRBV25-1 to TRBJ2-1; D remains ambiguous. Germline V gene lookup returns CDR1 MGHDK and CDR2 SYGVNS. The length of the CDR3 is 16 residues. With 5 bases removed from V and 0 bases from J, the gap between germline ends came to 14 bases. Here the CDR3 DNA reads TGTGCCAGCAGTTCCTTGCGATCTAGCTCCTACAATGAGCAGTTCTTC. Residues: CASSSLRSSSYNEQFF. The whole variable domain, filled in from reference TRBV25-1 and TRBJ2-1, reads EADIYQTPRYLVIGTGKKITLECSQTMGHDKMYWYQQDPGMELHLIHYSYGVNSTEKGDLSSESTVSRIRTEHFPLTLESARPSHTSQYLCASSSLRSSSYNEQFFGPGTRLTVL.

This clone has just one count. The chain employs TRBV19 and TRBJ2-7; unclear D gene. The CDR3 has 13 residues. The germline V gene has CDR1 LNHDA and CDR2 SQIVND (reference sequence). V shed 5 bases and J shed 2 bases, with 10 bases lying between them. CDR3 loop: CASSPSITYEQYF. For the CDR3, the DNA is TGTGCCAGTAGTCCCAGCATTACCTACGAGCAGTACTTC.